A single sample gave rise to the 26 T cell receptor beta chains below, sequenced in a study of TIL therapy for anti-PD-1-resistant metastatic lung cancer. This was the immunoSEQ v3 assay. Sequenced by immunoSEQ multiplex PCR; TCRdb stores in-frame clones only, minus some. In the table there are tens of thousands of clones, approximately 86% of which are singletons. Time point: pre-treatment sample, taken before nivolumab and TIL therapy. The sample here was blood, taken at baseline. The receptors were sampled from a person aged 25-79 years with non-small cell lung cancer.

The chain joins TRBV5-1 to TRBJ2-7; TRBD2 matches 7 bases. Germline V gene sequence: CDR1 SGHRS, CDR2 YFSETQ. The length of the CDR3 is 13 residues. V was clipped by 4 bases and J by 6 bases; unmatched bases: 7. The CDR3 DNA reads as TGCGCCAGCAGCCCGCTAACTAGCGCCGAGCAGTACTTC. Its translation: CASSPLTSAEQYF.

J is TRBJ1-2 and V is TRBV10-3; weak D call: TRBD1 (6 bases). The V end was cut by 2 bases, the J end by 2 bases, with 15 bases between. The CDR3 is made up of 16 amino acids. Germline V CDR1 and CDR2: ENHRY, SYGVKD. Here the CDR3 reads CAISEGTGRGNYGYTF. The CDR3 DNA sequence: TGTGCCATCAGTGAGGGCACAGGGAGAGGGAACTATGGCTACACCTTC.

This chain's CDR3 is CASRGTGGTEAFF. For the CDR3, the DNA is TGTGCCAGCAGAGGGACAGGGGGCACTGAAGCTTTCTTT. The rearrangement uses TRBV7-9 and TRBJ1-1, with 11 positions matching TRBD1. This CDR3 has 13 amino acids. V gave up 6 bases and J gave up 4 bases; unmatched junction bases: 1. Germline V gives CDR1 SEHNR, CDR2 FQNEAQ (reference sequence).

V gene TRBV28 combines with J gene TRBJ2-5; 9 bases are a match to TRBD1. Germline V lookup: CDR1 MDHEN, CDR2 SYDVKM. This CDR3 has 15 amino acids. Germline trimming cut 5 bases from V and 5 bases from J; bases unmatched to any gene: 9. CDR3 coding DNA: TGTGCCAGCAGTCGCATACAGGGGGCCTATGAGACCCAGTACTTC. It encodes CASSRIQGAYETQYF.

This sequence joins TRBV30 and TRBJ1-5; D may be TRBD1 (5 bases). There are 13 residues in the CDR3. Germline lookup yields CDR1 GTSNPN and CDR2 SVGIG (reference sequence). V was shortened by 0 bases and J by 6 bases, with 9 bases between the two germline ends. The CDR3 sequence is CAWSVEGTQPQHF. Written as DNA, the CDR3 is TGTGCCTGGAGTGTAGAGGGGACTCAGCCCCAGCATTTT.

This clone is a singleton in its sample. The chain carries TRBV7-2 and TRBJ1-5, with D possibly matching TRBD1 (5 bases). The germline V gene has CDR1 SGHTA and CDR2 FQGNSA. Trimming cost V 5 bases and J 2 bases, with 10 bases left between them. The CDR3 is 14 residues long. CDR3 amino acids: CASSPRVGNQPQHF. In DNA form, the CDR3 reads TGTGCCAGCAGCCCCAGGGTTGGCAATCAGCCCCAGCATTTT.

The genes are TRBV21-1 and TRBJ1-2; TRBD1 is the table's D call, not checked against the DNA. TRBV21-1 is an annotated pseudogene. CDR3 size: 17 residues. The CDR3 sequence is CASSSLTGALPNYGYTF. The CDR3, as DNA: TGTGCCAGCAGCTCTCTGACAGGGGCCCTCCCTAACTATGGCTACACCTTC.

CDR3 amino acids: CASSPLSGAGELFF. The CDR3, as DNA: TGTGCCAGCAGCCCGCTTTCTGGGGCCGGGGAGCTGTTTTTT. The genes are TRBV11-2 and TRBJ2-2; no reliable D call. CDR3 length: 14 amino acids. CDR1 SGHAT and CDR2 FQNNGV come from the germline V gene. Trimming shortened V by 5 bases and J by 6 bases, and 13 bases separated the two germline ends. The whole variable domain, remainder taken from reference TRBV11-2 and TRBJ2-2, is EAGVAQSPRYKIIEKRQSVAFWCNPISGHATLYWYQQILGQGPKLLIQFQNNGVVDDSQLPKDRFSAERLKGVDSTLKIQPAKLEDSAVYLCASSPLSGAGELFFGEGSRLTVL.

The chain carries TRBV18 and TRBJ2-3; TRBD1 might be the D (5 bases). The germline V gene encodes CDR1 KGHSH and CDR2 LQKENI. V dropped 6 bases and J dropped 0 bases, with 19 bases sitting between them. The CDR3 loop spans 17 amino acids. CDR3 in amino acids: CASSPTPHQGSTDTQYF. CDR3 sequence (DNA): TGTGCCAGCTCCCCCACACCACATCAGGGAAGCACAGATACGCAGTATTTT. Full variable domain (rest looked up from reference TRBV18 and TRBJ2-3): NAGVMQNPRHLVRRRGQEARLRCSPMKGHSHVYWYRQLPEEGLKFMVYLQKENIIDESGMPKERFSAEFPKEGPSILRIQQVVRGDSAAYFCASSPTPHQGSTDTQYFGPGTRLTVL.

The chain joins TRBV28 to TRBJ1-2, with 7 bases fitting TRBD1. J gave up 10 bases and V 3 bases, and 8 bases lay outside the gene matches. Germline CDR1 reads MDHEN; CDR2 reads SYDVKM. This CDR3 has 13 residues. DNA of the CDR3: TGTGCCAGCAGTTTTCGGGACAGAGCATACTACACCTTC. It specifies CASSFRDRAYYTF.

This rearrangement joins TRBV7-8 to TRBJ1-3; D gene unclear. Germline V gene data show CDR1 as SGHVS and CDR2 as FQNEAQ. The CDR3 is 15 amino acids. V gave up 2 bases and J gave up 0 bases, with 8 bases separating them. CDR3 in DNA: TGTGCCAGCAGCTTAACCGGGAACTCTGGAAACACCATATATTTT. Amino acids: CASSLTGNSGNTIYF. The variable domain in full, with the rest retrieved from reference TRBV7-8 and TRBJ1-3, is GAGVSQSPRYKVAKRGQDVALRCDPISGHVSLFWYQQALGQGPEFLTYFQNEAQLDKSGLPSDRFFAERPEGSVSTLKIQRTQQEDSAVYLCASSLTGNSGNTIYFGEGSWLTVV.

The rearrangement joins TRBV30 to TRBJ2-3, with D possibly TRBD1 on 6 matching bases. Germline CDR1 reads GTSNPN; CDR2 reads SVGIG (reference sequence). Trimming took 3 bases from V and 3 from J, leaving 13 bases between them. The CDR3 extends over 14 amino acids. The CDR3 reads CAWSSGTNTDTQYF. Here the CDR3 DNA reads TGTGCCTGGAGCTCCGGGACAAATACAGATACGCAGTATTTT.

The chain is built from TRBV7-9 and TRBJ2-7; D assignment may be TRBD1 or TRBD2 (5 bases each). Trimming removed 5 bases at V and 1 base at J, with 15 bases between. Germline assignment: CDR1 SEHNR and CDR2 FQNEAQ (reference sequence). This CDR3 region has 15 residues. The CDR3 DNA follows: TGTGCCAGCAGCCCTCCGGGACCGTTGTCCTACGAGCAGTACTTC. Its translation is CASSPPGPLSYEQYF.

This chain connects TRBV6-1 to TRBJ1-2; a weak D match, TRBD1 (5 bases). Trimming removed 0 bases at V and 4 bases at J, with 12 bases between. Germline CDR1 MNHNS, CDR2 SASEGT. This CDR3 comprises 15 residues. CDR3 amino acids: CASSEAPGGTYGYTF. The CDR3 bases are TGTGCCAGCAGTGAAGCCCCTGGGGGGACCTATGGCTACACCTTC.

The chain is built from TRBV7-2 and TRBJ2-7; D not certain. Germline V lookup: CDR1 SGHTA, CDR2 FQGNSA. The length of the CDR3 is 12 residues. V lost 5 bases and J lost 4, with 9 bases in between. The CDR3 nucleotides are TGTGCCAGCAGCCTGGATCTATACGAGCAGTACTTC. It encodes CASSLDLYEQYF. Looking up the rest from reference TRBV7-2 and TRBJ2-7 gives the full variable domain: GAGVSQSPSNKVTEKGKDVELRCDPISGHTALYWYRQSLGQGLEFLIYFQGNSAPDKSGLPSDRFSAERTGGSVSTLTIQRTQQEDSAVYLCASSLDLYEQYFGPGTRLTVT.

The V and J genes are TRBV4-3 and TRBJ2-5; D ambiguous. The CDR3 extends over 15 amino acids. V lost 0 bases and J lost 4, with 12 bases in between. CDR1 and CDR2 (germline): LGHNA, YSLEER. This CDR3 is CASSQDVGYPETQYF. CDR3 bases: TGCGCCAGCAGCCAAGATGTTGGGTATCCAGAGACCCAGTACTTC.

This clone was observed a single time. CDR3 coding DNA: TGTGCCAGCAGCTTGGTTGGGACAGGGGTCAACGAGCAGTACTTC. Translating gives CASSLVGTGVNEQYF. The chain uses TRBV5-6 and TRBJ2-7; 10 bases match TRBD1. Germline V lookup: CDR1 SGHDT, CDR2 YYEEEE. The CDR3 is 15 amino acids. With 0 bases clipped from V and 5 bases from J, the junction kept 5 bases outside the gene matches.

This clone was seen just once. The chain has TRBV28 and TRBJ1-5, with TRBD1 as a possible D gene (6 bases). The germline CDR1 and CDR2 sequences are MDHEN and SYDVKM. The CDR3 is 15 amino acids. V lost 5 bases and J lost 3, with 14 bases in between. CDR3 residues: CASSAQQGSNQPQHF. The CDR3 DNA follows: TGTGCCAGCAGTGCACAACAGGGATCCAATCAGCCCCAGCATTTT.

The V call is TRBV28, the J call TRBJ1-1; the D is unclear. Germline V CDR1 and CDR2: MDHEN, SYDVKM. The CDR3 contains 17 residues. Trimming removed 3 bases at V and 5 bases at J, with 22 bases between. The CDR3 sequence is CASSFALLRLVGTEAFF. DNA of the CDR3: TGTGCCAGCAGTTTCGCCCTTCTACGACTGGTGGGAACTGAAGCTTTCTTT. Variable domain in full (rest from reference TRBV28 and TRBJ1-1): DVKVTQSSRYLVKRTGEKVFLECVQDMDHENMFWYRQDPGLGLRLIYFSYDVKMKEKGDIPEGYSVSREKKERFSLILESASTNQTSMYLCASSFALLRLVGTEAFFGQGTRLTVV.

V gene TRBV18 combines with J gene TRBJ1-5; no clear D. V was clipped by 3 bases and J by 1 base, with 4 bases between them. This CDR3 has 13 residues. In germline, CDR1 is KGHSH, CDR2 LQKENI. CDR3 residues: CASSPESNQPQHF. The CDR3 bases are TGTGCCAGCTCACCGGAGAGCAATCAGCCCCAGCATTTT.

J is TRBJ1-2 and V is TRBV6-6, with 7 bases identical to TRBD1. Germline CDR1 MNHNY, CDR2 SVGAGI (reference sequence). With 5 bases clipped from V and 4 bases from J, the junction kept 4 bases outside the gene matches. This CDR3 spans 13 amino acids. Here the CDR3 reads CASSKGTAYGYTF. CDR3 coding DNA: TGTGCCAGCAGTAAAGGGACAGCCTATGGCTACACCTTC.

The gene calls are TRBV28 and TRBJ1-1; D not resolved. The CDR3 covers 12 residues. Germline-derived CDR1 and CDR2 are MDHEN and SYDVKM. Between the trimmed V and J ends, which lost 3 bases and 8 bases, there was a span of 10 bases. CDR3 sequence (DNA): TGTGCCAGCAGTTTTACGGGTAGGGAAGCTTTCTTT. Its protein product is CASSFTGREAFF.

This clone has more than one count but fewer than ten. This chain connects TRBV24-1 to TRBJ1-5; possibly TRBD1 for D (6 bases). CDR3 length equals 15 residues. Germline V gives CDR1 KGHDR, CDR2 SFDVKD. V was clipped by 2 bases and J by 7 bases, with 14 bases between them. As DNA, the CDR3 is TGTGCCACCAGTGATTCGGGGGCGGCGAGGCAGCCCCAGCATTTT. It codes for CATSDSGAARQPQHF.

CDR3 nucleotides: TGTGCCAGCAGCGGGTGGACCGGGGAGCTGTTTTTT. Translation: CASSGWTGELFF. The genes are TRBV6-5 and TRBJ2-2; D not resolved. CDR3 size: 12 residues. Trimming cost V 6 bases and J 5 bases, with 7 bases left between them. Germline CDR1 reads MNHEY; CDR2 reads SVGAGI.

The chain employs TRBV12-3 or TRBV12-4 and TRBJ1-1, with 7 bases identical to TRBD1. The junction had 9 bases not matched to a gene; V was cut back by 7 bases and J by 7 bases. The CDR3 length is 13 residues. CDR3 in amino acids: CASIRTGTGEAFF. The CDR3 region has the DNA TGTGCCAGCATCAGGACAGGCACGGGTGAAGCTTTCTTT.

This clone appeared a few times. V is TRBV5-5 and J is TRBJ1-3, with D unresolved. CDR3 size: 11 residues. V lost 6 bases, J lost 3 bases, and 4 bases lay in between. Germline CDR1 reads SGHKS; CDR2 reads YYEKEE (reference sequence). The CDR3 sequence: CASTFGNTIYF. The CDR3 bases are TGTGCCAGCACCTTTGGAAACACCATATATTTT. The full variable domain, completed using reference TRBV5-5 and TRBJ1-3, is DAGVTQSPTHLIKTRGQQVTLRCSPISGHKSVSWYQQVLGQGPQFIFQYYEKEERGRGNFPDRFSARQFPNYSSELNVNALLLGDSALYLCASTFGNTIYFGEGSWLTVV.